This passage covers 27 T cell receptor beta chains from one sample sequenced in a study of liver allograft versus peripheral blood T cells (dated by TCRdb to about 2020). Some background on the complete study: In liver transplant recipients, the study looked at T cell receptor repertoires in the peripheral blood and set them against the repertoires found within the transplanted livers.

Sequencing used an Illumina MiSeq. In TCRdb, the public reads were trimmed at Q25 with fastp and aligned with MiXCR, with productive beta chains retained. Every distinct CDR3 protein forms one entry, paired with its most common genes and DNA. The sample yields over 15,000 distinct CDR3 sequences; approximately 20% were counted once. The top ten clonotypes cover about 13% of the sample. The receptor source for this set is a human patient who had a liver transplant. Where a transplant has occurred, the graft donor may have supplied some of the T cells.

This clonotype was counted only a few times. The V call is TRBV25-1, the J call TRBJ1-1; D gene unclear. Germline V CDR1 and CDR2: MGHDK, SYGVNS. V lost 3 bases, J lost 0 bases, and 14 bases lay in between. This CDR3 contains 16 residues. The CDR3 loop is CASSEGFGNLNTEAFF. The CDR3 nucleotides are TGTGCCAGCAGTGAGGGTTTCGGAAACCTGAACACTGAAGCTTTCTTT.

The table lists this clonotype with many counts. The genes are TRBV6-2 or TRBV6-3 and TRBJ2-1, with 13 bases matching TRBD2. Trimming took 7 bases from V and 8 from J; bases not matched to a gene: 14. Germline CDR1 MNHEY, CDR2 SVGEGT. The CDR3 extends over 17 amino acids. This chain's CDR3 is CASTFGLAGVRPHEQFF. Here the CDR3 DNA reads TGTGCCAGCACCTTTGGACTAGCGGGAGTTCGGCCCCATGAGCAGTTCTTC.

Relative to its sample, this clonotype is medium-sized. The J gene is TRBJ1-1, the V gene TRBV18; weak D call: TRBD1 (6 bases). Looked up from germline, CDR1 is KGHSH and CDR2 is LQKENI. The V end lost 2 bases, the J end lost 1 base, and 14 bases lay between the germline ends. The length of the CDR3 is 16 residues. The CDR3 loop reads CASSPRRGGTNTEAFF. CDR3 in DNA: TGTGCCAGCTCACCAAGGAGGGGGGGGACGAACACTGAAGCTTTCTTT.

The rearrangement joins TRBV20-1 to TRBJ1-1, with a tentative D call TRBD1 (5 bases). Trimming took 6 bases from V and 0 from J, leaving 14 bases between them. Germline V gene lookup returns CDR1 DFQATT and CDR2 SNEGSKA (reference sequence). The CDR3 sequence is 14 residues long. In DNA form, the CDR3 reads TGCAGTGCCCGTCGGGGGGAGCTGAACACTGAAGCTTTCTTT. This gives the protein CSARRGELNTEAFF.

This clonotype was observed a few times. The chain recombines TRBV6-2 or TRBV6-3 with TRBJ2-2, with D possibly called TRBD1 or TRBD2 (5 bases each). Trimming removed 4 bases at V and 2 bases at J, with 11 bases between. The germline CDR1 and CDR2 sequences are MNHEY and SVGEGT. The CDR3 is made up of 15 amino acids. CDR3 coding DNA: TGTGCCAGCAGTTCAATAGGGACCAACACCGGGGAGCTGTTTTTT. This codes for CASSSIGTNTGELFF.

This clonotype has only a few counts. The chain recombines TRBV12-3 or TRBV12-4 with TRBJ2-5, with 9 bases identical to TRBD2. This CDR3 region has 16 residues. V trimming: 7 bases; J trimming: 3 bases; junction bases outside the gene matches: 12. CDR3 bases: TGTGCCAGCACCCTCTCGGGAGCGGGGGGAAAAGAGACCCAGTACTTC. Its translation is CASTLSGAGGKETQYF.

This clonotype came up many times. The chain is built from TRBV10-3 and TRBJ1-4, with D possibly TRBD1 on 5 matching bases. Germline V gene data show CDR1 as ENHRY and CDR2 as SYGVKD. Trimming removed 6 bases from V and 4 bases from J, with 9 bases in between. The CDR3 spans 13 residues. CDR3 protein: CAIRQALNEKLFF. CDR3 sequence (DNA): TGTGCCATCAGACAGGCTCTTAATGAAAAACTGTTTTTT.

The CDR3, as DNA: TGCAGTGCTAGAGTAAGTTCTAGCGGGAGAGCCGAGCAGTACTTC. Translated: CSARVSSSGRAEQYF. J is TRBJ2-7 and V is TRBV20-1; 10 bases fit TRBD2. After removal of 1 base from V and 6 bases from J, the junction contained 9 bases not matched to a gene. The CDR3 loop spans 15 amino acids. Germline CDR1 is DFQATT and CDR2 is SNEGSKA (reference sequence).

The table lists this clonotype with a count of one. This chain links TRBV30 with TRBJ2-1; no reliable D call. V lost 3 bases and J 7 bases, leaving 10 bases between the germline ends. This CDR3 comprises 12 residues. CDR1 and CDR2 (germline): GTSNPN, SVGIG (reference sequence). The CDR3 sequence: CAWSNSRNEQFF. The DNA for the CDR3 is TGTGCCTGGAGCAATTCGCGAAATGAGCAGTTCTTC.

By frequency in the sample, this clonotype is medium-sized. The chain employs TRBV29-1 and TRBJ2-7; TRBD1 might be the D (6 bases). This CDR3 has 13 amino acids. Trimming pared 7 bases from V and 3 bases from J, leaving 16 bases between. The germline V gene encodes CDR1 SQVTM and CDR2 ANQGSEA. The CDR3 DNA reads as TGCAGCGGGGGAGAGGGACACAACTACGAGCAGTACTTC. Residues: CSGGEGHNYEQYF.

CDR3 coding DNA: TGTGCCAGCAGACCCGGGACTAGCATTCCCGGGGAGCTGTTTTTT. Encoded protein: CASRPGTSIPGELFF. This chain joins TRBV12-3 or TRBV12-4 and TRBJ2-2; 9 nucleotides match TRBD2. CDR3 length equals 15 residues. Trimming at V came to 6 bases and at J to 6 bases, leaving 8 bases not matched to a gene.

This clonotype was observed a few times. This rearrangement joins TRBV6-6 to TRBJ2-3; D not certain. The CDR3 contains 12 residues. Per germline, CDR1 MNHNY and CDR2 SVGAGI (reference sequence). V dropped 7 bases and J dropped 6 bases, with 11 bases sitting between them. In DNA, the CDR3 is TGTGCCAGCACCCCCCGGTTGGATACGCAGTATTTT. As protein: CASTPRLDTQYF.

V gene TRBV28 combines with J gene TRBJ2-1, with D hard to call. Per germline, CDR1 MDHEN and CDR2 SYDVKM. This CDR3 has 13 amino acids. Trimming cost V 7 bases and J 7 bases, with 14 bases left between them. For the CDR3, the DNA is TGTGCCAGCACCCCGATGGTGGGAAATGAGCAGTTCTTC. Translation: CASTPMVGNEQFF.

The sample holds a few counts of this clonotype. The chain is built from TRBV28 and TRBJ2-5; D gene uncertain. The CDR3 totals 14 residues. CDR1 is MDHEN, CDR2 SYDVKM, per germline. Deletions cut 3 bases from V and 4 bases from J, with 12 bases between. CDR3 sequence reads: CASSLFGSGETQYF. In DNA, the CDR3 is TGTGCCAGCAGTTTGTTCGGTTCGGGAGAGACCCAGTACTTC. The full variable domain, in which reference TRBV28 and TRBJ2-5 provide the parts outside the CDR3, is DVKVTQSSRYLVKRTGEKVFLECVQDMDHENMFWYRQDPGLGLRLIYFSYDVKMKEKGDIPEGYSVSREKKERFSLILESASTNQTSMYLCASSLFGSGETQYFGPGTRLLVL.

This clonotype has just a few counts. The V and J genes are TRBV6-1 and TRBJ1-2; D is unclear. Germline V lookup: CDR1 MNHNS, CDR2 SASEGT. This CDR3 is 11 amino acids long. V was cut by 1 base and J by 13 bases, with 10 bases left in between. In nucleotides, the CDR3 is TGTGCCAGCAGTGAAGGAACCGAGGGCACCTTC. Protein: CASSEGTEGTF.

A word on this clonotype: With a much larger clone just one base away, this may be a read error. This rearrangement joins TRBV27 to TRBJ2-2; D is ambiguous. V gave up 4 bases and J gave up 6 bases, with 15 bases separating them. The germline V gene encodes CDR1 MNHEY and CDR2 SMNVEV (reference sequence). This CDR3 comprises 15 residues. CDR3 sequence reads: CASSYMRRVPGELFF. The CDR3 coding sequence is TGTGCCAGCAGTTACATGCGTAGGGTCCCCGGGGAGCTGTTTTTT.

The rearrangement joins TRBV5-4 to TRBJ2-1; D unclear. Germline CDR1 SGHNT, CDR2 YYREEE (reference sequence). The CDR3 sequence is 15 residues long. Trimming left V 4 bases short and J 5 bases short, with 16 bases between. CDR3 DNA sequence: TGTGCCAGCAGCCCTCTCCGGGCGACGGACAATGAGCAGTTCTTC. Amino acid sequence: CASSPLRATDNEQFF.

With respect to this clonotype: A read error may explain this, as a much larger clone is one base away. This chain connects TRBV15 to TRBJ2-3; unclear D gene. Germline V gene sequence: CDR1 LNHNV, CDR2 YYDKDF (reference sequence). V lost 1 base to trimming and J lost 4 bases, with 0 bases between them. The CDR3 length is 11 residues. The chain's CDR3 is CATSRADTQYF. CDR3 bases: TGTGCCACCAGCAGAGCAGATACGCAGTATTTT.

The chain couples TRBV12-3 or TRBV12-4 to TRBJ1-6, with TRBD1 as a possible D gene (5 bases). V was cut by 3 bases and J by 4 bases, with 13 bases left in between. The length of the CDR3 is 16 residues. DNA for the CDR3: TGTGCCAGCAGTTTTAGGGGACCGCTATATAATTCACCCCTCCACTTT. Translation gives CASSFRGPLYNSPLHF.

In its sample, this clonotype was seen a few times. DNA for the CDR3: TGCAGTGCTAGGGGCGGGGCAGGGGCGGATCAGCCCCAGCATTTT. This gives the protein CSARGGAGADQPQHF. The V gene is TRBV20-1, the J gene TRBJ1-5, with a tentative D call TRBD1 (6 bases). Germline V lookup: CDR1 DFQATT, CDR2 SNEGSKA (reference sequence). CDR3 length: 15 residues. Deletions cut 3 bases from V and 5 bases from J, with 17 bases between.

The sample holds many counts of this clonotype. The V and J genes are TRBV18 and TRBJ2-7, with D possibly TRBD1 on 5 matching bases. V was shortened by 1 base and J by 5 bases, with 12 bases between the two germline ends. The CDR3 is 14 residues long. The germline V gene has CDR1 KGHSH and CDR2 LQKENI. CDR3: CASSPLQGFNEQYF. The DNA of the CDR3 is TGTGCCAGCTCACCACTTCAGGGATTCAACGAGCAGTACTTC.

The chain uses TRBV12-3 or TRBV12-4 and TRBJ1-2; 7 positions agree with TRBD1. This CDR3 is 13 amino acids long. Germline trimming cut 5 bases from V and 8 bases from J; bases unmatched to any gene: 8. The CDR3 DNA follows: TGTGCCAGCAGTCGGACAGGCCAAAGGGGCTACACCTTC. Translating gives CASSRTGQRGYTF.

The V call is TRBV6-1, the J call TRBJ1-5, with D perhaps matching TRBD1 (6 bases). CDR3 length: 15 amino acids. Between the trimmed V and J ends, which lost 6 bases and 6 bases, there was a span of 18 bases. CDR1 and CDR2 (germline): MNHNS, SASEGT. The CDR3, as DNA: TGTGCCAGCAGCCAGGGACAACTAGAAGGTCAGCCCCAGCATTTT. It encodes CASSQGQLEGQPQHF.

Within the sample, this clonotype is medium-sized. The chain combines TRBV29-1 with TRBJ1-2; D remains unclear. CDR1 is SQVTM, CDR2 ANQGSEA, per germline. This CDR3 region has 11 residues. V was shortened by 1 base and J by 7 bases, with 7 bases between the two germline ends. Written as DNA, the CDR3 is TGCAGCGTTGAAGCGTTAGGTGGCTACACCTTC. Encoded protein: CSVEALGGYTF.

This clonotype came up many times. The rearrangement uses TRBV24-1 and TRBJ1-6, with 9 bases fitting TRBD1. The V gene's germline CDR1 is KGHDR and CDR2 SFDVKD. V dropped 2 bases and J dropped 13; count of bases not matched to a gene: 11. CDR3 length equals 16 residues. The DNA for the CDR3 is TGTGCCACCAGTGATTCGGGACAGGGATTTTCAGGTCCCCTCCACTTT. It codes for CATSDSGQGFSGPLHF.

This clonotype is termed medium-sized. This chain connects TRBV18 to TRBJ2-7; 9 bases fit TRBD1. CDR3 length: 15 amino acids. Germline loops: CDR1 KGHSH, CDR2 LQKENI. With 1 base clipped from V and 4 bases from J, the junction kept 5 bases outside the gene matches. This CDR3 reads CASSPRQGVRYEQYF. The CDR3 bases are TGTGCCAGCTCACCACGACAGGGGGTAAGGTACGAGCAGTACTTC. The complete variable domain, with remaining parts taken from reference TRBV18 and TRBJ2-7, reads NAGVMQNPRHLVRRRGQEARLRCSPMKGHSHVYWYRQLPEEGLKFMVYLQKENIIDESGMPKERFSAEFPKEGPSILRIQQVVRGDSAAYFCASSPRQGVRYEQYFGPGTRLTVT.

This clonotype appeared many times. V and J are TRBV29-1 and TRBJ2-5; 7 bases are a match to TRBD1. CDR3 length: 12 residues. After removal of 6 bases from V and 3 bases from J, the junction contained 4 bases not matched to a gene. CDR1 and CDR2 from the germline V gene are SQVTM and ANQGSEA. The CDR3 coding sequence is TGCAGCGTAAGGACAGGAGAAGAGACCCAGTACTTC. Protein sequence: CSVRTGEETQYF.